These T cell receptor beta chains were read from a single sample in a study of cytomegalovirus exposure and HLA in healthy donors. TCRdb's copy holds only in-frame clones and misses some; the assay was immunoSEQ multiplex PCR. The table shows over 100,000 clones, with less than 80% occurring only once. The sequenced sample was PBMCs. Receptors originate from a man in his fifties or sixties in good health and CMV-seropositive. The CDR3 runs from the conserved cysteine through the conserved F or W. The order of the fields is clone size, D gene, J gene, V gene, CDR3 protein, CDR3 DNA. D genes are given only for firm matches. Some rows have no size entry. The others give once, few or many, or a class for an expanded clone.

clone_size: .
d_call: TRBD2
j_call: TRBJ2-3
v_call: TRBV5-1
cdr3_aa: CASSPGGITSTDTQYF
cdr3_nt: TGCGCCAGCAGCCCCGGGGGGATCACTAGCACAGATACGCAGTATTTT

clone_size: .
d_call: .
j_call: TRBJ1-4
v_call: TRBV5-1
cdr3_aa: CASSLGTPKREKLFF
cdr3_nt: TGCGCCAGCAGCTTGGGGACACCAAAACGGGAAAAACTGTTTTTT

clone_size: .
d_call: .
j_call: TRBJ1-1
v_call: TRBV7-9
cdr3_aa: CVVLGDTEAFF
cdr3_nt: TGTGTAGTCTTAGGAGACACTGAAGCTTTCTTT

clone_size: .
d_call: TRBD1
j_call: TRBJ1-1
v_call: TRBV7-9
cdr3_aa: CSSSPDRGYYTEAFF
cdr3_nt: TGTTCCAGCAGCCCCGACAGGGGTTATTACACTGAAGCTTTCTTT

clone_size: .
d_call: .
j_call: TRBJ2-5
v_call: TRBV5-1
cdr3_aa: CASSRTGQEETQYF
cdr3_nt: TGCGCCAGCAGCCGAACAGGGCAGGAGGAGACCCAGTACTTC

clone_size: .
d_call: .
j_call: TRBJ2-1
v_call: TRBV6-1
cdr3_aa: CASTPRAVYNEQFF
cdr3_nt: TGTGCCAGCACCCCGAGGGCCGTCTACAATGAGCAGTTCTTC

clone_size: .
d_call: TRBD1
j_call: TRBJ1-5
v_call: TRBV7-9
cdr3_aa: CASSLGQGAWSGQPQHF
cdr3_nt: TGTGCCAGCAGCTTGGGACAGGGCGCTTGGTCGGGTCAGCCCCAGCATTTT

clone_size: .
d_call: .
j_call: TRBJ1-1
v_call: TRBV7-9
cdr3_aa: CASSPAGLMNTEAFF
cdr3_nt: TGTGCCAGCAGCCCGGCGGGGTTAATGAACACTGAAGCTTTCTTT

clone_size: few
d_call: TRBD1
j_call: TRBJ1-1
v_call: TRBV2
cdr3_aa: CASRPRQGAGEAFF
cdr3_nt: TGTGCCAGCAGGCCGAGACAGGGGGCGGGTGAAGCTTTCTTT

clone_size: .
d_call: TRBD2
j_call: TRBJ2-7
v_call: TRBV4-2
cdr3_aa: CASSPGGESYEQYF
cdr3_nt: TGTGCCAGCAGCCCCGGGGGGGAGTCCTACGAGCAGTACTTC

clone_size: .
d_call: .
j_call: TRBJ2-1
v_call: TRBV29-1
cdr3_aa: CSVPRTGGNEQFF
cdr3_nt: TGCAGCGTCCCTCGGACCGGAGGGAATGAGCAGTTCTTC

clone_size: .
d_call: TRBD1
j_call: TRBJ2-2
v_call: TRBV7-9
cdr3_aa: CASSHRQGITGELFF
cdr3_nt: TGTGCCAGCAGCCACCGACAGGGGATAACCGGGGAGCTGTTTTTT

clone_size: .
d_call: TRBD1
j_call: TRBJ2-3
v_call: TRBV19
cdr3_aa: CASSIGTGTDTQYF
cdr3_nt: TGTGCCAGTAGTATCGGGACAGGCACAGATACGCAGTATTTT

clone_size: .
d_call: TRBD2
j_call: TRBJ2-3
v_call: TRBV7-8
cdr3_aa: CASSLGTSGSRFSTDTQYF
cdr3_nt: TGTGCCAGCAGCTTGGGGACTAGCGGGAGCAGATTCAGCACAGATACGCAGTATTTT

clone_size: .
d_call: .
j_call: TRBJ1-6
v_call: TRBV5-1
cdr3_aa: CASSLVGPGDNSPLHF
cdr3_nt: TGCGCCAGCAGCTTGGTGGGGCCAGGGGATAATTCACCCCTCCACTTT

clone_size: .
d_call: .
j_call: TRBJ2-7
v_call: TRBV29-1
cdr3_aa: CSVQGRYEQYF
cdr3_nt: TGCAGCGTCCAGGGCCGCTACGAGCAGTACTTC

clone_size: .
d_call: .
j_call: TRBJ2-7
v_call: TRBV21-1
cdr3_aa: CASSSLEDGTSGRAVRYEQYF
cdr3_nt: TGTGCCAGCAGCTCGTTAGAAGATGGGACTAGCGGGAGGGCCGTCAGGTACGAGCAGTACTTC

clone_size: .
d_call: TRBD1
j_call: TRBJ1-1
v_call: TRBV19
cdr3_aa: CASPPGPGQANLGFF
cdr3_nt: TGTGCCAGCCCCCCGGGGCCCGGACAGGCCAACTTGGGTTTCTTT

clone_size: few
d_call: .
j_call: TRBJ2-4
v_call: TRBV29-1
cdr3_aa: CSTLHPSRERNIQYF
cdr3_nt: TGCAGCACCCTCCACCCCTCCCGGGAGAGGAACATTCAGTACTTC

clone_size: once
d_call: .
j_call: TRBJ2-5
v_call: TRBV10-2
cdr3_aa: CARPARGIEETQYF
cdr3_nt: TGCGCCCGACCGGCCCGGGGGATCGAAGAGACCCAGTACTTC

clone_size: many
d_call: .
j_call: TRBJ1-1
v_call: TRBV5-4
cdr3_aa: CASSLEPGRYRTEAFF
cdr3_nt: TGTGCCAGCAGCTTGGAGCCCGGGAGATATCGGACTGAAGCTTTCTTT

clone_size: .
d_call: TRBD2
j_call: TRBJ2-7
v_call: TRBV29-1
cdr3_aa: CSVEGGRTGYEQYF
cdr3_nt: TGCAGCGTTGAGGGGGGGAGGACGGGCTACGAGCAGTACTTC

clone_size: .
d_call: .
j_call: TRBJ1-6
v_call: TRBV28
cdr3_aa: CASKPGGGPESPLHF
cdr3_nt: TGTGCCAGCAAACCGGGGGGGGGTCCAGAATCACCCCTCCACTTT

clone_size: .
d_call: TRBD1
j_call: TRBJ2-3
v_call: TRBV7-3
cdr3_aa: CASSPLGTGGADTQYF
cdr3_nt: TGTGCCAGCAGCCCACTCGGGACAGGGGGCGCGGATACGCAGTATTTT

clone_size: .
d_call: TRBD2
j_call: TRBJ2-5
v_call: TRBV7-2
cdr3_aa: CASKSWTSPSETQYF
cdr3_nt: TGTGCCAGCAAGTCGTGGACTAGTCCCTCTGAGACCCAGTACTTC

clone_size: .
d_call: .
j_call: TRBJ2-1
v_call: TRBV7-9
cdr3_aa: CASSPGGPYNEQFF
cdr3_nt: TGTGCCAGCAGCCCGGGGGGCCCCTACAATGAGCAGTTCTTC

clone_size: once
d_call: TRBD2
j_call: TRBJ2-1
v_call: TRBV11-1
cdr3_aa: CASSPGTSALPSHNEQFF
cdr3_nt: TGTGCCAGCAGCCCAGGGACTAGCGCCCTACCCTCTCACAATGAGCAGTTCTTC

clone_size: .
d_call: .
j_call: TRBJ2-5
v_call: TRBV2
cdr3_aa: CASSSQGYQETQYF
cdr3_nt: TGTGCCAGCAGTTCGCAGGGGTACCAAGAGACCCAGTACTTC

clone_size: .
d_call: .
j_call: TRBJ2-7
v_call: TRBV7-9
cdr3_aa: CASSPWGEAIYEQYF
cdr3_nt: TGTGCCAGCAGCCCTTGGGGAGAAGCGATCTACGAGCAGTACTTC

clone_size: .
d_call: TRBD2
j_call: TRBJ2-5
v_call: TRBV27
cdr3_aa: CASSLSATSGPWGGETQYF
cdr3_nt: TGTGCCAGCAGTTTATCGGCGACTAGCGGGCCGTGGGGGGGAGAGACCCAGTACTTC

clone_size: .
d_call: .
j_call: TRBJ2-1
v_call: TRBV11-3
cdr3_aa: CASSLGGGNEQFF
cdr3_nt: TGTGCCAGCAGCTTAGGAGGGGGTAATGAGCAGTTCTTC

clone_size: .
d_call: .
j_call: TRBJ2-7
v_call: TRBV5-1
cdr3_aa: CASSLGGSSEQYF
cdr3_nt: TGCGCCAGCAGCTTAGGTGGGAGCTCCGAGCAGTACTTC

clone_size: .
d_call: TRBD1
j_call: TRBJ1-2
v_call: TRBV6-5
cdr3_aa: CASSYTQQGGRYGYTF
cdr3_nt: TGTGCCAGCAGTTACACTCAACAGGGGGGGCGGTATGGCTACACCTTC

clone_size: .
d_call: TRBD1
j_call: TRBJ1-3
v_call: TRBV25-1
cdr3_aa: CASSEGTGGRNTIYF
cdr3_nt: TGTGCCAGCAGTGAAGGGACAGGGGGCCGAAACACCATATATTTT

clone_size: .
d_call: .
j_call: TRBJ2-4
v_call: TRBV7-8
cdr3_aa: CASSLDRVDIQYF
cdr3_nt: TGTGCCAGCAGCTTAGACAGGGTGGACATTCAGTACTTC

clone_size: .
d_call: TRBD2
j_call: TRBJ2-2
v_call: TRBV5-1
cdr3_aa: CASSRTSGGVAGELFF
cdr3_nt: TGCGCCAGCAGCAGGACTAGCGGGGGGGTCGCCGGGGAGCTGTTTTTT

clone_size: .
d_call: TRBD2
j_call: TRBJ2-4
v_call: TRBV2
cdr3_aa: CASSVVPSGGFGNIQYF
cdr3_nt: TGTGCCAGCAGTGTAGTGCCTAGCGGGGGTTTCGGAAACATTCAGTACTTC

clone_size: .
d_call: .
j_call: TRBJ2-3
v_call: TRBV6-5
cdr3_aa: CASSGPSGSYQYF
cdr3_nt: TGTGCCAGCAGTGGGCCTTCGGGGTCTTATCAGTATTTT

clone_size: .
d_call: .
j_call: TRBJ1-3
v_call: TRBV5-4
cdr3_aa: CASSRTGPSSGNTIYF
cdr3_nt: TGTGCCAGCAGCAGAACAGGGCCCTCCTCTGGAAACACCATATATTTT

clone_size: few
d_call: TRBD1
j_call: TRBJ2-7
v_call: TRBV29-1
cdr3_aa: CSVETGAYEQYF
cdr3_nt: TGCAGCGTGGAGACAGGGGCCTACGAGCAGTACTTC

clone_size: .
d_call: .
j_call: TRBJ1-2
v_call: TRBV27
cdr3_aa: CASSFEAGYGYTF
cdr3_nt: TGTGCCAGCAGTTTCGAGGCGGGTTATGGCTACACCTTC

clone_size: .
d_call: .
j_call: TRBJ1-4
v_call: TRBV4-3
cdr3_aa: CASSQDLVGTNEKLFF
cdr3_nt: TGCGCCAGCAGCCAAGATCTAGTGGGAACTAATGAAAAACTGTTTTTT

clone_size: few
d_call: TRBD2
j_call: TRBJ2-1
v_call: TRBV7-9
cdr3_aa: CSSSPAGGLYNEQFF
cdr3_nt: TGTTCCAGCTCCCCGGCGGGGGGTCTCTACAATGAGCAGTTCTTC

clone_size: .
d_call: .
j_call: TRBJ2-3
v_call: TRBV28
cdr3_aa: CASRPWGGTDTQYF
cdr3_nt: TGTGCCAGCAGGCCATGGGGGGGCACAGATACGCAGTATTTT

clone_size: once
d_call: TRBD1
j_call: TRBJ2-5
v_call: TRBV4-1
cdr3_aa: CASSQSDRPGQETQYF
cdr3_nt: TGCGCCAGCAGCCAATCGGACAGGCCGGGGCAAGAGACCCAGTACTTC

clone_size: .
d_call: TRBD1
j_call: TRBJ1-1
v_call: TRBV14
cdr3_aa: CASSQGNRGNTEAFF
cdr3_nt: TGTGCCAGCAGCCAAGGGAACAGGGGGAACACTGAAGCTTTCTTT